This T cell receptor beta chain came from a study of CD8+CD57+ T cells in acquired aplastic anemia. Whole-study results and caveats: No significant difference in CD8+ Simpson's diversity was found between patients and controls.

This clonotype was observed many times. Its antigen remains unidentified. Whoever was chosen for sequencing had shown CD8+CD57+ cell expansion by flow cytometry. Patients uniformly had severe acquired aplastic anemia. This CDR3 has 12 amino acids. Germline CDR1 SGHAT, CDR2 FQNNGV. Between the trimmed V and J ends, which lost 5 bases and 7 bases, there was a span of 12 bases. Genomic DNA served as template for TCR beta VDJ and CDR3 profiling. TCRdb reanalysed the reads using MiXCR and keeps one entry per CDR3 protein. The table lists 180,000 or so distinct CDR3 sequences, roughly 65% of them singletons. This chain uses TRBV11-2 with TRBJ2-7, with D perhaps matching TRBD2 (5 bases). The sequence came from a human donor with aplastic anemia. The sequenced material came from sorted CD4+, CD8+, or CD8+CD57+ T cells (not recorded which) from PBMCs. CDR3 sequence reads: CASSPFGEEQYF. The CDR3 nucleotides read TGTGCCAGCAGCCCGTTCGGGGAAGAGCAGTACTTC.